Listed below are T cell receptor beta chains from one sample, sequenced in a study of blood T cell repertoires in COVID-19. The data were produced by immunoSEQ multiplex PCR, yet TCRdb's version contains in-frame clones alone and is incomplete. The sample consists of about 120,000 clones, around 74% of them appearing once. The sequencing sample was made of peripheral blood. These receptors were collected from a man in his sixties with acute or convalescent COVID-19. CDR3s include the opening cysteine and the closing phenylalanine or tryptophan. The order of the fields is J gene, clone size, V gene, D gene, CDR3 DNA, CDR3 protein. The D gene is left open where the match is weak. Part of the rows lack a size; the others show once, few, many or a class for expanded clones.

TRBJ2-3,NA,TRBV3-1/TRBV3-2,TRBD2,TGTGCCAGCAGCCAAAAGGGACTAGCGGGGATCGGTACGCAGTATTTT,CASSQKGLAGIGTQYF
TRBJ1-1,once,TRBV7-3,TRBD1,TGTGCCAGCAGCTCCAGTCCCGGGACAGGGGTCACTGAAGCTTTCTTT,CASSSSPGTGVTEAFF
TRBJ1-1,few,TRBV5-1,NA,TGCGCCAGCAGCTTGGACAGGGCTAATGAAGCTTTCTTT,CASSLDRANEAFF
TRBJ1-2,few,TRBV19,TRBD1,TGTGCCAGTAGTATAGCCTTCACAGGGGGCTATGGCTACACCTTC,CASSIAFTGGYGYTF
TRBJ2-4,NA,TRBV19,TRBD1,TGTGCCAGTAGTGAAGACAGGGGAGGCAAAAACATTCAGTACTTC,CASSEDRGGKNIQYF
TRBJ1-2,once,TRBV10-2,NA,TGCGCCAGCAGTGAGCAGGGTTATGGCTACACCTTC,CASSEQGYGYTF
TRBJ2-7,once,TRBV6-1,TRBD2,TGTGCCAGCGATCTCAGCGGGGGGGCTTTTGGCGAGCAGTACTTC,CASDLSGGAFGEQYF
TRBJ1-5,NA,TRBV4-2,NA,TGTGCCAGCAGCCAAGATCCATCAGGGGAGCGGCAGCCCCAGCATTTT,CASSQDPSGERQPQHF
TRBJ2-1,NA,TRBV30,TRBD2,TGTGCCTGGAGTGTCACTAGCGGGGTACTTCAGTTCTTC,CAWSVTSGVLQFF
TRBJ1-1,NA,TRBV28,NA,TGTGCCAGCAGTCCGCAAACCCTAGATAACAGGAGGGCGAACACTGAAGCTTTCTTT,CASSPQTLDNRRANTEAFF
TRBJ1-6,few,TRBV6-5,TRBD1,TGTGCCAGCAGTCTACAGGGGGCGAATAATTCACCCCTCCACTTT,CASSLQGANNSPLHF
TRBJ1-4,NA,TRBV3-1/TRBV3-2,TRBD1,TGTGCCAGCAGCCGGGGACAGGGGGTTGAAAAACTGTTTTTT,CASSRGQGVEKLFF
TRBJ2-3,NA,TRBV7-3,NA,TGTGCCAGCAGCACTCAGCGGAGTAGCACAGATACGCAGTATTTT,CASSTQRSSTDTQYF
TRBJ1-2,NA,TRBV7-2,NA,TGTGCCAGCAGCTCTCTTTTACAGAGTGGCTACACCTTC,CASSSLLQSGYTF
TRBJ2-6,NA,TRBV24-1,NA,TGTGCCACCAGTGATTCGTCTGGGGCCAACGTCCTGACTTTC,CATSDSSGANVLTF
TRBJ1-1,NA,TRBV9,NA,TGTGCCAGCAGCGCGATGGGGGGCACTGAAGCTTTCTTT,CASSAMGGTEAFF
TRBJ1-4,NA,TRBV5-5,NA,TGTGCCAGCAGCGTTGGCAGGTGGGCTAATGAAAAACTGTTTTTT,CASSVGRWANEKLFF
TRBJ1-3,NA,TRBV5-1,NA,TGCGCCAGCAGCCACAGCTCTGGAAACACCATATATTTT,CASSHSSGNTIYF
TRBJ1-2,NA,TRBV29-1,NA,TGCAGCGTTGACCCAGGCCTGGATGTGTCTGGCTACACCTTC,CSVDPGLDVSGYTF
TRBJ2-7,NA,TRBV5-1,NA,TGCGCCAGCAGCCCCAAGGGGCGGGACTCCTACGAGCAGTACTTC,CASSPKGRDSYEQYF
TRBJ1-3,NA,TRBV12-5,NA,TGTGCTAGTGCTGAACGACTCTCCTCTGGAAACACCATATATTTT,CASAERLSSGNTIYF
TRBJ1-1,NA,TRBV19,TRBD1,TGTGCCAGTGAGGGACAGCAGAACACTGAAGCTTTCTTT,CASEGQQNTEAFF
TRBJ2-1,NA,TRBV24-1,TRBD2,TGTGCCACCACCGGGGGGGTTTATAATGAGCAGTTCTTC,CATTGGVYNEQFF
TRBJ1-5,NA,TRBV11-1,NA,TGTGCCAGCAGCCTAAACGAGCATCAGCCCCAGCATTTT,CASSLNEHQPQHF
TRBJ1-4,NA,TRBV3-1/TRBV3-2,NA,TGTGCCAGCAGCAGCGCGTTTAATGAAAAACTGTTTTTT,CASSSAFNEKLFF
TRBJ1-1,few,TRBV5-6,NA,TGTGCCAGCAGCGTAATAACGGGGGTTAACACTGAAGCTTTCTTT,CASSVITGVNTEAFF
TRBJ1-1,NA,TRBV11-1,NA,TGTGCCAGCAGCTTAGCGAGGAGGGCGACCACTGAAGCTTTCTTT,CASSLARRATTEAFF
TRBJ2-7,NA,TRBV5-1,TRBD2,TGCGCCAGCAGCTTGTCTGCTAGCGGGACCAACGAGCAGTACTTC,CASSLSASGTNEQYF
TRBJ2-1,NA,TRBV30,NA,TGTGCCTGGACCCGAGGCGGGTCTCTATCCTACAATGAGCAGTTCTTC,CAWTRGGSLSYNEQFF
TRBJ2-2,NA,TRBV5-1,NA,TGCGCCAGCAGCCTAGGACTCATCGCGAACACCGGGGAGCTGTTTTTT,CASSLGLIANTGELFF
TRBJ1-4,NA,TRBV6-5,NA,TGTGCCAGCGGCGGCTTGGCAACTAATGAAAAACTGTTTTTT,CASGGLATNEKLFF
TRBJ1-2,NA,TRBV6-5,NA,TGTGCCAGCAGTTCTCGGACATATGGCTACACCTTC,CASSSRTYGYTF
TRBJ2-3,NA,TRBV25-1,NA,TGTGCCAGCAGTGAATGGGGCAGGGGTGGCACAGATACGCAGTATTTT,CASSEWGRGGTDTQYF
TRBJ2-2,NA,TRBV11-2,NA,TGTGCCAGCAGCTTAGATCTTGCGGGCTACCTAACCGGGGAGCTGTTTTTT,CASSLDLAGYLTGELFF
TRBJ2-7,NA,TRBV7-9,NA,TGTGCCAGCAGCCCTAGCGTCTACGAGCAGTACTTC,CASSPSVYEQYF
TRBJ1-6,once,TRBV6-1,TRBD1,TGTGCCAGCAGTGAACGATTGTCAGGGGGCTCCTATAATTCACCCCTCCACTTT,CASSERLSGGSYNSPLHF
TRBJ2-3,NA,TRBV6-5,TRBD2,TGTGCCAGCAGTTACTGGGGTAGCGGGAGTGATACGCAGTATTTT,CASSYWGSGSDTQYF
TRBJ2-3,medium-sized,TRBV24-1,NA,TGTGCCACCAGGGGAGAATTCACAGATACGCAGTATTTT,CATRGEFTDTQYF
TRBJ2-7,NA,TRBV19,TRBD2,TGTGCCAGTAGTACCGCTAGCGGGGGGACCTCCGAGCAGTACTTC,CASSTASGGTSEQYF
TRBJ1-1,NA,TRBV2,TRBD1,TGTGCCAGCAGGGGACAGGGAAAGAACACTGAAGCTTTCTTT,CASRGQGKNTEAFF
TRBJ1-1,NA,TRBV10-1,TRBD1,TGCGCCAGCAGCAGGACAGGGGTGAGCACTGAAGCTTTCTTT,CASSRTGVSTEAFF
TRBJ2-6,NA,TRBV27,TRBD2,TGTGCCAGCAGGCCTAGGGCCGCTAGCGGACTCTCTGGGGCCAACGTCCTGACTTTC,CASRPRAASGLSGANVLTF
TRBJ2-1,many,TRBV24-1,NA,TGTGCCACCAGTGATCCCGCCGGGGGTGGCAATGAGCAGTTCTTC,CATSDPAGGGNEQFF
TRBJ1-1,once,TRBV5-1,TRBD1,TGCGCCAGCAGCACATTCTCGGACAGGGGACGTATTGTGTACACTGAAGCTTTCTTT,CASSTFSDRGRIVYTEAFF
TRBJ1-6,NA,TRBV2,TRBD1,TGTGCCAGCACTGACCAGACAGGGGGTTATTCACCCCTCCACTTT,CASTDQTGGYSPLHF
TRBJ2-7,NA,TRBV5-1,TRBD2,TGCGCCAGCAGCTTGGCCGCGGGGGGTATATACGAGCAGTACTTC,CASSLAAGGIYEQYF
TRBJ2-3,NA,TRBV10-1,TRBD2,TGCGCCAGCAGTGAGTCGGCCCGGGGGGGGCGGGATACGCAGTATTTT,CASSESARGGRDTQYF
TRBJ1-5,NA,TRBV11-2,NA,TGTGCCAGCAGCTTAAGCAGGAATAACAATCAGCCCCAGCATTTT,CASSLSRNNNQPQHF
TRBJ1-1,NA,TRBV9,NA,TGTGCCAGCAGCTTGGCTTCCGGGGGTCTCCCTGAAGCTTTCTTT,CASSLASGGLPEAFF
TRBJ1-5,NA,TRBV24-1,NA,TGTGCCACCAGTGATCTCAATCAGCCCCAGCATTTT,CATSDLNQPQHF
TRBJ1-1,NA,TRBV11-2,TRBD1,TGTGCCAGCAGCTTACGGACAGGGTTGAACACTGAAGCTTTCTTT,CASSLRTGLNTEAFF